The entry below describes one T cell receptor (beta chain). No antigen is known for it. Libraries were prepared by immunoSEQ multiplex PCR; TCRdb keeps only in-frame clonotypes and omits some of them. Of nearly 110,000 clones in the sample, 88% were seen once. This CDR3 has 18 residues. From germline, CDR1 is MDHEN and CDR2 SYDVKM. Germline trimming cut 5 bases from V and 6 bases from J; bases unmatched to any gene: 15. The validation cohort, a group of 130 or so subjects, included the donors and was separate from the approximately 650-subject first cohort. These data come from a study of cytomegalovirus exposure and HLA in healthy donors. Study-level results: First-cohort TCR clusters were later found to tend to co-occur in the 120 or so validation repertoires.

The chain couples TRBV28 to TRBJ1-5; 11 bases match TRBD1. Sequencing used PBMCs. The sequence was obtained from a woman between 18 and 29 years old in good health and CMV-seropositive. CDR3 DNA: TGTGCCAGCAGTATCCCCGGGACAGGGGGACGCAAAAGTCAGCCCCAGCATTTT. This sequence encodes CASSIPGTGGRKSQPQHF. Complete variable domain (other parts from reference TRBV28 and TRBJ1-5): DVKVTQSSRYLVKRTGEKVFLECVQDMDHENMFWYRQDPGLGLRLIYFSYDVKMKEKGDIPEGYSVSREKKERFSLILESASTNQTSMYLCASSIPGTGGRKSQPQHFGDGTRLSIL.